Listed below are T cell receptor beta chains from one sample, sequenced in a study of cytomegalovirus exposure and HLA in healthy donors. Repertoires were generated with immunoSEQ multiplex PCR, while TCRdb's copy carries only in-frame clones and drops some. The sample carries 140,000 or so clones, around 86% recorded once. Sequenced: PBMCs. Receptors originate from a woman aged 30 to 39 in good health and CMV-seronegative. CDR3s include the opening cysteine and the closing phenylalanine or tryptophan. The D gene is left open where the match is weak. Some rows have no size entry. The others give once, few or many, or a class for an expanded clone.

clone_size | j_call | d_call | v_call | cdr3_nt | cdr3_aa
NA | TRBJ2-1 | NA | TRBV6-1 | TGTGCCAGCAGTGAGCTCCCAGGAGGGCAGTTCTTC | CASSELPGGQFF
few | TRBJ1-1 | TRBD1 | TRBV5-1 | TGCGCCAGCAGCTCGAGGCCAGGGGGTTTGAACACTGAAGCTTTCTTT | CASSSRPGGLNTEAFF
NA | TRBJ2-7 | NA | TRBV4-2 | TGTGCCAGCAGCCAAGGTATTAACTACGAGCAGTACTTC | CASSQGINYEQYF
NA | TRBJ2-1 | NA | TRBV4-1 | TGCGCCAGCAGCCACTCGCCGACTACCCTACGGGGGAATGAGCAGTTCTTC | CASSHSPTTLRGNEQFF
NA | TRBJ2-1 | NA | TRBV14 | TGTGCCAGCAGTCGAAATCAGGGACTCTTCGGGAATGAGCAGTTCTTC | CASSRNQGLFGNEQFF
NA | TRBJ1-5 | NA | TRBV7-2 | TGTGCCAGCAGCTTGGGCAGCCCTACAGGAAACAATCAGCCCCAGCATTTT | CASSLGSPTGNNQPQHF
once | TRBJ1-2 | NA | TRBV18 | TGTGCCAGCTCACCTTCGACAGGAGGAAGGGATGGCTACACCTTC | CASSPSTGGRDGYTF
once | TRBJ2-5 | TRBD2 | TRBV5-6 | TGTGCCAGCAGCGAATTGTCCGCCGCTACTAGCGGGAGACAAGAGACCCAGTACTTC | CASSELSAATSGRQETQYF
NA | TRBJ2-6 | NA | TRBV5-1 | TGCGCCAGCAGCTTGGACGGGAGCTCTGGGGCCAACGTCCTGACTTTC | CASSLDGSSGANVLTF
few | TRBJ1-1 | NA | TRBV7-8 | TGTGCCAGCAGCTTGCTACAGGGTGGAGGCACTGAAGCTTTCTTT | CASSLLQGGGTEAFF
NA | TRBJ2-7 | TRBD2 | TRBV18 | TGTGCCAGCTCACCGTTCCTAACTAGCGGGATCCCTAACGAGCAGTACTTC | CASSPFLTSGIPNEQYF
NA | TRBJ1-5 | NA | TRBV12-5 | TGTGCTAGTGGTTTGGAGGGGTTTCAGCCCCAGCATTTT | CASGLEGFQPQHF
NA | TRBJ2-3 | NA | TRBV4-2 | TGTGCCAGCAGCCAGCCAGGCGCAGATACGCAGTATTTT | CASSQPGADTQYF
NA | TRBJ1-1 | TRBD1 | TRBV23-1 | TGCGCCGGGACAGGGGGGACTGAAGCTTTCTTT | CAGTGGTEAFF
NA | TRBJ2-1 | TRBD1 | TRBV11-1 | TGTGCCAGCAGCTTAGGGGTAGGACAGGGGGCCTACAATGAGCAGTTCTTC | CASSLGVGQGAYNEQFF
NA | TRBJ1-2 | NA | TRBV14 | NA | CASSQTVGQGIWYGYTF
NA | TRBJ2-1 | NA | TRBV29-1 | TGCAGCGTTGACTGGCAGATCTACAATGAGCAGTTCTTC | CSVDWQIYNEQFF
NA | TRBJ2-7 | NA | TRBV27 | TGTGCCAGCAGTACAGGCCTGAACTCCTACGAGCAGTACTTC | CASSTGLNSYEQYF
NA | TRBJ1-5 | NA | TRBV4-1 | TGCGCCAGCAGCCAAGAGGGTCCGGGGAGTCAGCCCCAGCATTTT | CASSQEGPGSQPQHF
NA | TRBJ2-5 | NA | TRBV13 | TGTGCCAGCAGCTTGGGACTTAAGGAGACCCAGTACTTC | CASSLGLKETQYF
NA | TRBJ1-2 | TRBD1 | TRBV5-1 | TGCGCCAGCAGCTTAAACAGGGGAGACTATGGCTACACCTTC | CASSLNRGDYGYTF
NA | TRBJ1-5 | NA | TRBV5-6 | TGTGCCAGCAGCTTGGGACCCGGAGGGAGCAATCAGCCCCAGCATTTT | CASSLGPGGSNQPQHF
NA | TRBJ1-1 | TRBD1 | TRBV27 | TGTGCCAGCCGAGGAGGGACAGGCGTTGTGAACACTGAAGCTTTCTTT | CASRGGTGVVNTEAFF
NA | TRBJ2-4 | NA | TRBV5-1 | TGCGCCAGCAGACCGCTCATGGCGCAGGGGCGCGCAAACATTCAGTACTTC | CASRPLMAQGRANIQYF
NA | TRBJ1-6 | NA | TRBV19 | TGTGCCAGTAGTGTAAACCGGAATTCACCCCTCCACTTT | CASSVNRNSPLHF
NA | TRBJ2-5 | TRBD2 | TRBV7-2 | TGTGCCAGCAGCTCGCGGGGGGTAGTCGAGGGAGAGACCCAGTACTTC | CASSSRGVVEGETQYF